Reported below is one TCR beta chain. The CDR3 contains 15 residues. The V end lost 4 bases, the J end lost 1 base, and 13 bases lay between the germline ends. Germline V gene lookup returns CDR1 SGHTA and CDR2 FQGNSA. This sample is part of a study of shared clonotypes between healthy human individuals. Study as a whole: The cohort had two women and a few men, ages 18 to 49.

It was at deep level that the assay was run. Only in-frame clones appear in the TCRdb table, and some are missing; sequencing was by immunoSEQ multiplex PCR. The sample yields 450,000 to 650,000 clones, just over 75% seen once. The TCR was taken from a woman between 40 and 55 years old in good health. Some clones in this sample may be carry-over from other donors' samples. V gene TRBV7-2 combines with J gene TRBJ1-1; D remains unclear. The sample consisted of PBMCs. The CDR3 is CASSSSRAGNTEAFF. Here the CDR3 DNA reads TGTGCCAGCAGCTCATCGAGGGCGGGGAACACTGAAGCTTTCTTT.